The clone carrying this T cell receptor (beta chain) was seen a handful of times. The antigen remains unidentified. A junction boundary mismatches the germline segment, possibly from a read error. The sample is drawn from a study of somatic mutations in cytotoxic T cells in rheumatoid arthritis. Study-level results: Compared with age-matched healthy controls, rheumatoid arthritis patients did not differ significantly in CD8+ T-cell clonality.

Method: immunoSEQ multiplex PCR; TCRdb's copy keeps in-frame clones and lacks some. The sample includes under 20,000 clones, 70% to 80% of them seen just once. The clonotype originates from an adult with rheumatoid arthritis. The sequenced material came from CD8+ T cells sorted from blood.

CDR3 in DNA: TGCGCCAGCAGCCAAGGGACAACGAATGAAAAACTGTTTTTT. It yields the protein CASSQGTTNEKLFF. The V gene is TRBV4-1, the J gene TRBJ1-4; the D gene is possibly TRBD1 (5 bases). Germline loops: CDR1 MGHRA, CDR2 YSYEKL. The CDR3 loop spans 14 amino acids.